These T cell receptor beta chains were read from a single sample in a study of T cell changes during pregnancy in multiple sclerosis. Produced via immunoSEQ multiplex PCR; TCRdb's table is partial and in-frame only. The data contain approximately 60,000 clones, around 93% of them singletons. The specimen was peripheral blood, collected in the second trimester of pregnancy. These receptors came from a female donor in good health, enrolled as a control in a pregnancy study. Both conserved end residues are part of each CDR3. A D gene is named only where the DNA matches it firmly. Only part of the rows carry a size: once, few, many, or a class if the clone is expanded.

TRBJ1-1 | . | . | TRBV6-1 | TGTGCCAGCAGACAAGGATCACTGGAGACTGAAGCTTTCTTT | CASRQGSLETEAFF
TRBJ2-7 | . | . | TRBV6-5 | TGTGCCAGCAGTTACGGCCACGGGGCGGGGCCCAGTGAGCAGTACTTC | CASSYGHGAGPSEQYF
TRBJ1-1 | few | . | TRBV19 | TGTGCCAGTAGTATTGGGAGGGTGGTGAACACTGAAGCTTTCTTT | CASSIGRVVNTEAFF
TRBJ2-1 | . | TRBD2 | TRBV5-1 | TGCGCCAGCAGCCTATCTAGCGGGAGAGGGGGCAATGAGCAGTTCTTC | CASSLSSGRGGNEQFF
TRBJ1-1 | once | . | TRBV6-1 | TGTGCCAGCAGTGAAGCGTCGGGAGGGGGGGGCACAACTGAAGCTTTCTTT | CASSEASGGGGTTEAFF
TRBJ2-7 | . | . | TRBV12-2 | TGTGCAAGTCGCTTAGATGGCCGGCACGGGCTATCGGGAATCGAGCAGTACTTC | CASRLDGRHGLSGIEQYF
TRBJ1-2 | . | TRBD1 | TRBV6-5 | TGTGCCAGCAGTTACTTCCGGGACAGGGTGTATGGCTACACCTTC | CASSYFRDRVYGYTF
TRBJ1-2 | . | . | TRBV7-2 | TGTGCCAGCAGCTTCGGGATCGGGCAAAACTATGGCTACACCTTC | CASSFGIGQNYGYTF
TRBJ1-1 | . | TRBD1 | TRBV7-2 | TGTGCCAGCAGCTTAGCAAGGACAGGGGTTGAAGCTTTCTTT | CASSLARTGVEAFF
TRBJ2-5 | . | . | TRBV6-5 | TGTGCCAGCAATTATGGGCGGGGCCGGCCGGAGACCCAGTACTTC | CASNYGRGRPETQYF
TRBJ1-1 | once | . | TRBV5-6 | TGTGCCAGCAGCCCCCAAGGGGGAATGGGCACTGAAGCTTTCTTT | CASSPQGGMGTEAFF
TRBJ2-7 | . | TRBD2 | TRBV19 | TGTGCCAGTTCCGGGACTAGCGCCTCCTACGAGCAGTACTTC | CASSGTSASYEQYF
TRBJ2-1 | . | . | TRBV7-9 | TGTGCCAGCAGTTCCGGGACTGACTATGAGCAGTTCTTC | CASSSGTDYEQFF
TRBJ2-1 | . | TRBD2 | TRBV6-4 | TGTGCCAGTGCCCGAGGACTAGGGAGGGATAATGAGCAGTTCTTC | CASARGLGRDNEQFF
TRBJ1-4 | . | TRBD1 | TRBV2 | TGTGCCAGCAGTGAAGCGACAGGGGGGAATGAAAAACTGTTTTTT | CASSEATGGNEKLFF
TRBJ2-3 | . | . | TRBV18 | TGTGCCAGCTCACCGGACTCCCTATTATCGCAGTATTTT | CASSPDSLLSQYF
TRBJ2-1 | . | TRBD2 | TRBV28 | TGTGCCAGCAGCACGGGAGGAGCGGGAGATAATGAGCAGTTCTTC | CASSTGGAGDNEQFF
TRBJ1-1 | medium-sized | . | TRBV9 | TGTGCCAGCAGCGAGACCGGGGGGTTATTGGCTGAAGCTTTCTTT | CASSETGGLLAEAFF
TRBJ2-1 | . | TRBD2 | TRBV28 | TGTGCCAGCAGTCCAAGGGGGGGACTAGCGGGAGGCGAGTGGGAGTTCTTC | CASSPRGGLAGGEWEFF